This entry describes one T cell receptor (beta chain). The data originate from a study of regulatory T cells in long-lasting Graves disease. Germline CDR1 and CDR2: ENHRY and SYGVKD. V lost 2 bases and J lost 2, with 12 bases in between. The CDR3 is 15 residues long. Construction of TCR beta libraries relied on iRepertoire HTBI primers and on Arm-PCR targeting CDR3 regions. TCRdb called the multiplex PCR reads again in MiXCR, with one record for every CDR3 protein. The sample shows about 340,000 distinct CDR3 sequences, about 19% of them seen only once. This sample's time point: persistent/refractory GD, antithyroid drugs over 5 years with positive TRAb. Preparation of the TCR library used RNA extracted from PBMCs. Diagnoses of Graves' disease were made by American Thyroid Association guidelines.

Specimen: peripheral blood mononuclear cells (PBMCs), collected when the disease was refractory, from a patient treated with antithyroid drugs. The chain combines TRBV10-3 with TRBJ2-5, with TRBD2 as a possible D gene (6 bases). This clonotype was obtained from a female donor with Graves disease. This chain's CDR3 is CAISETSFEQETQYF. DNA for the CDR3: TGTGCCATCAGTGAGACTAGCTTTGAACAAGAGACCCAGTACTTC.